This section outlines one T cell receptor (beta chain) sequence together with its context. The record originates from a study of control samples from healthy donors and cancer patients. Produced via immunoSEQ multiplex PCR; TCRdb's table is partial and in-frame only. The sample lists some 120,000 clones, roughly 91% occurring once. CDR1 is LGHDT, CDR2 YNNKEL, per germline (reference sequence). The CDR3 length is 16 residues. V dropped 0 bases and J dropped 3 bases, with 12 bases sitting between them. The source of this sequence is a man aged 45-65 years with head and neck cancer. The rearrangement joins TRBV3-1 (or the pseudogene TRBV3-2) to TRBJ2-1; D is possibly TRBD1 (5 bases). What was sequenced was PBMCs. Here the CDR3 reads CASSQELRQSYNEQFF. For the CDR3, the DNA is TGTGCCAGCAGCCAAGAATTGAGACAGAGCTACAATGAGCAGTTCTTC.